The rows below give T cell receptor beta chains drawn from one sample of a study of T-cell memory formation after mild COVID-19. Via MiXCR, TCRdb re-called the 5' RACE reads, giving one row per CDR3 protein. The table has more than 70,000 distinct CDR3 sequences, approximately 15% seen once. Sequenced sample: PBMCs or a T cell subset sorted from them (not recorded which). All receptors derive from an adult woman who had mild COVID-19 (a few samples of this study predate the infection). Cell type and time point are not known. The CDR3 runs from the conserved cysteine through the conserved F or W. The order of the fields is CDR3 protein, CDR3 DNA, D gene, J gene, V gene, CDR3 length, clone size. A D gene is named only where the DNA matches it firmly. Clone sizes are given selectively: once, few, many, or a class where the clone is expanded.

CDR3aa: CSVEQADRRPLGTQYF
CDR3nt: TGCAGCGTTGAACAGGCGGACAGGAGGCCGTTGGGGACCCAGTACTTC
d_gene: TRBD1
j_gene: TRBJ2-5
v_gene: TRBV29-1
len: 16
abundance: -

CDR3aa: CASSPLGGFSFYGYTF
CDR3nt: TGTGCCAGCAGCCCTTTGGGAGGCTTTTCTTTTTATGGCTACACCTTC
d_gene: -
j_gene: TRBJ1-2
v_gene: TRBV6-5
len: 16
abundance: -

CDR3aa: CAISTGDPGDPPYEQYF
CDR3nt: TGTGCCATCAGTACCGGGGACCCAGGGGACCCCCCCTACGAGCAGTACTTC
d_gene: -
j_gene: TRBJ2-7
v_gene: TRBV10-3
len: 17
abundance: few

CDR3aa: CATSELAGLQETQYF
CDR3nt: TGTGCCACCAGTGAATTAGCGGGCCTTCAAGAGACCCAGTACTTC
d_gene: TRBD2
j_gene: TRBJ2-5
v_gene: TRBV15
len: 15
abundance: -

CDR3aa: CSASLAGVTDTQYF
CDR3nt: TGCAGTGCTAGCCTAGCGGGAGTCACAGATACGCAGTATTTT
d_gene: TRBD2
j_gene: TRBJ2-3
v_gene: TRBV20-1
len: 14
abundance: few

CDR3aa: CARGGAGPSYNEQFF
CDR3nt: TGTGCCAGAGGGGGGGCAGGACCCTCCTACAATGAGCAGTTCTTC
d_gene: -
j_gene: TRBJ2-1
v_gene: TRBV2
len: 15
abundance: -

CDR3aa: CASGYSGRNDEQYF
CDR3nt: TGTGCCAGCGGATATAGCGGGAGAAATGACGAGCAGTACTTC
d_gene: TRBD2
j_gene: TRBJ2-7
v_gene: TRBV12-3/TRBV12-4
len: 14
abundance: few

CDR3aa: CASRGRGAMNTEAFF
CDR3nt: TGTGCCAGCAGAGGTCGGGGGGCCATGAACACTGAAGCTTTCTTT
d_gene: -
j_gene: TRBJ1-1
v_gene: TRBV5-6
len: 15
abundance: -

CDR3aa: CASSVESSTDTQYF
CDR3nt: TGTGCCAGCAGCGTAGAGAGTAGCACAGATACGCAGTATTTT
d_gene: -
j_gene: TRBJ2-3
v_gene: TRBV9
len: 14
abundance: few

CDR3aa: CSARLDRGEGYEQYF
CDR3nt: TGCAGTGCTAGACTAGACAGGGGGGAAGGCTACGAGCAGTACTTC
d_gene: TRBD1
j_gene: TRBJ2-7
v_gene: TRBV20-1
len: 15
abundance: -

CDR3aa: CASRGFERGYQETQYF
CDR3nt: TGTGCCAGTAGGGGTTTCGAGCGGGGTTACCAAGAGACCCAGTACTTC
d_gene: TRBD2
j_gene: TRBJ2-5
v_gene: TRBV19
len: 16
abundance: -

CDR3aa: CATSDPLSGLSYNEQFF
CDR3nt: TGTGCCACCAGTGATCCGCTTAGCGGCCTCTCCTACAATGAGCAGTTCTTC
d_gene: -
j_gene: TRBJ2-1
v_gene: TRBV24-1
len: 17
abundance: -

CDR3aa: CASSGLKKGFSGYTF
CDR3nt: TGTGCCAGCAGCGGCCTAAAAAAGGGCTTTTCTGGCTACACCTTC
d_gene: -
j_gene: TRBJ1-2
v_gene: TRBV21-1
len: 15
abundance: -

CDR3aa: CSARASTGLAGEGEQFF
CDR3nt: TGCAGTGCTAGAGCTTCTACGGGACTAGCGGGAGAGGGGGAGCAGTTCTTC
d_gene: TRBD2
j_gene: TRBJ2-1
v_gene: TRBV20-1
len: 17
abundance: -

CDR3aa: CASSLRDQPQHF
CDR3nt: TGTGCCAGCAGTTTAAGGGATCAGCCCCAGCATTTT
d_gene: -
j_gene: TRBJ1-5
v_gene: TRBV12-3/TRBV12-4
len: 12
abundance: few

CDR3aa: CASRLDNNEQFF
CDR3nt: TGTGCCAGCAGACTGGATAACAATGAGCAGTTCTTC
d_gene: -
j_gene: TRBJ2-1
v_gene: TRBV6-2/TRBV6-3
len: 12
abundance: -

CDR3aa: CASSLGNTGELFF
CDR3nt: TGTGCCAGCAGCTTAGGGAACACCGGGGAGCTGTTTTTT
d_gene: -
j_gene: TRBJ2-2
v_gene: TRBV7-9
len: 13
abundance: -

CDR3aa: CASSPGTVLYEQYF
CDR3nt: TGTGCCAGCAGCCCCGGGACAGTCCTTTACGAGCAGTACTTC
d_gene: TRBD1
j_gene: TRBJ2-7
v_gene: TRBV27
len: 14
abundance: few

CDR3aa: CASRPESSGANVLTF
CDR3nt: TGTGCCAGTAGGCCCGAGAGCTCTGGGGCCAACGTCCTGACTTTC
d_gene: -
j_gene: TRBJ2-6
v_gene: TRBV19
len: 15
abundance: -

CDR3aa: CASSLDMSSYNEQFF
CDR3nt: TGTGCCAGCAGTCTGGACATGAGCTCCTACAATGAGCAGTTCTTC
d_gene: -
j_gene: TRBJ2-1
v_gene: TRBV11-2
len: 15
abundance: -

CDR3aa: CASSLDALDRVVYGYTF
CDR3nt: TGTGCCAGCAGCTTAGACGCCCTGGACAGGGTTGTCTATGGCTACACCTTC
d_gene: TRBD1
j_gene: TRBJ1-2
v_gene: TRBV7-9
len: 17
abundance: few

CDR3aa: CASVFTGGLGTGELFF
CDR3nt: TGTGCCAGCGTCTTTACAGGGGGTCTTGGCACCGGGGAGCTGTTTTTT
d_gene: TRBD1
j_gene: TRBJ2-2
v_gene: TRBV6-4
len: 16
abundance: many